One sample yielded the 10 T cell receptor beta chains listed below, sequenced in a study of OX40 agonist ivuxolimab in advanced cancers. Library prep was done by the immunoSEQ multiplex PCR assay. The source is immuneACCESS, and TCRdb retained only in-frame sequences with V and J called. Part of the clones is not carried over; for the studies checked, unresolved V genes explain less than half of this, and the remainder is unexplained. The sample data list 55,000 to 75,000 clones, and roughly 87% of these were observed just once. The top ten constitute just over 2% of the sample. Sequencing was performed on CD4+ or CD8+ T cells sorted from blood, taken in a trial of the OX40 agonist ivuxolimab. These receptors were taken from an adult with an advanced solid tumor such as melanoma, head and neck, liver or kidney cancer.

CDR3 protein: CASSVLAGTNEQFF. The DNA for the CDR3 is TGTGCCAGCAGCGTCTTAGCGGGAACGAATGAGCAGTTCTTC. The chain recombines TRBV9 with TRBJ2-1; 8 bases are shared with TRBD2. Looked up from germline, CDR1 is SGDLS and CDR2 is YYNGEE. The junction had 5 bases not matched to a gene; V was cut back by 2 bases and J by 7 bases. This CDR3 comprises 14 residues.

The V call is TRBV6-6, the J call TRBJ1-1, with D maybe TRBD1 (6 bases). The CDR3 runs to 15 residues. Germline CDR1 MNHNY, CDR2 SVGAGI (reference sequence). Trimming pared 4 bases from V and 1 base from J, leaving 13 bases between. CDR3 sequence: CASSSSQGSNTEAFF. The DNA for the CDR3 is TGTGCCAGCAGTTCCAGCCAGGGGTCGAACACTGAAGCTTTCTTT.

The J gene is TRBJ2-5, the V gene TRBV5-1; the match to TRBD2 covers 8 bases. The J call may be in error: the DNA end matches TRBJ2-7 better. The CDR3 length is 15 residues. The germline CDR1 and CDR2 sequences are SGHRS and YFSETQ. This CDR3 reads CASSRISGGVYEQYF. The CDR3 DNA reads TGCGCCAGCAGCCGGATCTCCGGGGGGGTCTACGAGCAGTACTTC.

The J gene is TRBJ1-5, the V gene TRBV2; 7 nucleotides agree with TRBD1. Germline CDR1 SNHLY, CDR2 FYNNEI. The CDR3 sequence is 14 residues long. The V segment lost 6 bases and the J segment 7 bases; nucleotides outside the gene matches: 9. CDR3 region: CASRETGSGQPQHF. CDR3 nucleotide sequence: TGTGCCAGCAGAGAGACAGGGTCGGGCCAGCCCCAGCATTTT. Full variable domain (missing parts from reference TRBV2 and TRBJ1-5): EPEVTQTPSHQVTQMGQEVILRCVPISNHLYFYWYRQILGQKVEFLVSFYNNEISEKSEIFDDQFSVERPDGSNFTLKIRSTKLEDSAMYFCASRETGSGQPQHFGDGTRLSIL.

The chain links TRBV15 to TRBJ1-2; 8 bases are shared with TRBD1. The CDR3 covers 15 residues. The germline V gene has CDR1 LNHNV and CDR2 YYDKDF (reference sequence). The trim removed 1 base at V and 7 bases at J, leaving 8 bases unmatched. The CDR3 loop is CATSRGLQGGFGYTF. The CDR3 bases are TGTGCCACCAGCAGAGGATTACAGGGGGGGTTTGGCTACACCTTC.

CDR3 sequence: CAWEEGGHDTEAFF. For the CDR3, the DNA is TGTGCCTGGGAGGAGGGGGGGCATGACACTGAAGCTTTCTTT. The chain joins TRBV30 to TRBJ1-1; possible D gene TRBD1, 6 bases. V lost 5 bases and J lost 3, with 16 bases in between. From germline, CDR1 is GTSNPN and CDR2 SVGIG (reference sequence). The CDR3 loop spans 14 amino acids.

J is TRBJ2-7 and V is TRBV5-4; 10 bases fit TRBD2. The CDR3 totals 15 residues. Germline CDR1 and CDR2: SGHNT and YYREEE (reference sequence). The junction had 5 bases not matched to a gene; V was cut back by 4 bases and J by 1 base. CDR3: CASSARTSGSYEQYF. In DNA, the CDR3 is TGTGCCAGCAGCGCAAGGACTAGCGGTTCCTACGAGCAGTACTTC.

To note about this clone: Other nucleotide sequences in the sample specify the same CDR3. The chain links TRBV18 to TRBJ2-1; maybe TRBD2 (6 bases). Germline V gene sequence: CDR1 KGHSH, CDR2 LQKENI. The ends were cut back, 0 bases at V and 6 bases at J, with 12 bases in the middle. The CDR3 consists of 15 residues. Written as DNA, the CDR3 is TGTGCCAGCTCACCACCGGCGGGATCCCTCAATGAGCAGTTCTTC. Its translation is CASSPPAGSLNEQFF.

The V gene is TRBV30, the J gene TRBJ2-5; D may be TRBD1 or TRBD2 (6 bases each). The end of the DNA aligns better with TRBJ2-7, so the J call may be wrong. The CDR3 runs to 18 residues. CDR1 is GTSNPN and CDR2 is SVGIG in the germline V gene (reference sequence). The CDR3 loop is CAWKRDSRGTGSSYEQYF. CDR3 DNA: TGTGCCTGGAAACGGGACTCAAGGGGGACGGGAAGCTCCTACGAGCAGTACTTC.

This clone was seen more than once but under ten times. The chain is built from TRBV30 and TRBJ1-6; 10 nucleotides match TRBD1. Germline V gene lookup returns CDR1 GTSNPN and CDR2 SVGIG (reference sequence). The J segment lost 7 bases and the V segment lost 5 bases, leaving 2 bases of the junction unmatched. The CDR3 has 13 residues. The CDR3 nucleotides read TGTGCCTGGGCGGGACAGGGGAATTCACCCCTCCACTTT. This codes for CAWAGQGNSPLHF.